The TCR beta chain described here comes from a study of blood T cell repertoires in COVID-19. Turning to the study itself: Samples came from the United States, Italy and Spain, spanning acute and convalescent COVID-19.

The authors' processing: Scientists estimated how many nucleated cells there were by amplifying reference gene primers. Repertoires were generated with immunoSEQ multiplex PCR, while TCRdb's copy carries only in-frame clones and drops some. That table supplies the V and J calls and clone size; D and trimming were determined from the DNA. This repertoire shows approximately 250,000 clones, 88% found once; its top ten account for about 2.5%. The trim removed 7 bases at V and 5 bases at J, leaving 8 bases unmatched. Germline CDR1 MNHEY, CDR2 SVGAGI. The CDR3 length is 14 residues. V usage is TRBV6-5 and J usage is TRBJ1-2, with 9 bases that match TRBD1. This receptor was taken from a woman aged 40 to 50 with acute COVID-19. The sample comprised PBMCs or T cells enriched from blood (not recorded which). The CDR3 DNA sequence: TGTGCCAGCAATCGACAGGGGGGCATATATGGCTACACCTTC. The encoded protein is CASNRQGGIYGYTF.